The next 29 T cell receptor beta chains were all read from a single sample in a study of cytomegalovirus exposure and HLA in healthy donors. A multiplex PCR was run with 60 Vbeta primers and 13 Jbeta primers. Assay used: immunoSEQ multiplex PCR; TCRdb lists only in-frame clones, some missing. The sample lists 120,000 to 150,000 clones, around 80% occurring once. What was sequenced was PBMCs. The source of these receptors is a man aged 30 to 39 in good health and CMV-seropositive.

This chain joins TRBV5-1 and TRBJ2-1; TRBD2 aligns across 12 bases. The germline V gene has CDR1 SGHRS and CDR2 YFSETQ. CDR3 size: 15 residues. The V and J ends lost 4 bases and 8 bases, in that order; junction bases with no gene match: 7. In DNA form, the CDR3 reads TGCGCCAGCAGCCCTAGCGGGGGGGCCTTTCATGAGCAGTTCTTC. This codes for CASSPSGGAFHEQFF.

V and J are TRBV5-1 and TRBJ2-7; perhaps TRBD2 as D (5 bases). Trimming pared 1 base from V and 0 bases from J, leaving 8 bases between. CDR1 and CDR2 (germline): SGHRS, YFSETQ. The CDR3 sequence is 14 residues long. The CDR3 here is CASSLWELSYEQYF. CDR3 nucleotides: TGCGCCAGCAGCTTGTGGGAGCTCTCCTACGAGCAGTACTTC.

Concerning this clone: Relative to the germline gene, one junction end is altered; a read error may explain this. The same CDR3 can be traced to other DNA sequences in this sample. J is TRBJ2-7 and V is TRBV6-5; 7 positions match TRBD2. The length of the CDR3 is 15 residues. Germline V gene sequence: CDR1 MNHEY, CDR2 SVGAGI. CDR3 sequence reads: CASSYKGGAVYEQYF. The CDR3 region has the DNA TGTGCCAGTAGTTACAAGGGAGGGGCCGTTTACGAGCAGTACTTC.

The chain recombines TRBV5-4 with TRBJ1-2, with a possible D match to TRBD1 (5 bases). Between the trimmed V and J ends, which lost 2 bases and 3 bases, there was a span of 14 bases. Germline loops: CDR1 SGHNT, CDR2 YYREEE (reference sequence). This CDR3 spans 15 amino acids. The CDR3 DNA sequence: TGTGCCAGCAGCTTAGTCTGGGGCGAAGACTATGGCTACACCTTC. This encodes CASSLVWGEDYGYTF.

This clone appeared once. CDR3 amino acids: CASSPLGSYQPQHF. In DNA, the CDR3 is TGCGCCAGCAGCCCTCTGGGCAGCTATCAGCCCCAGCATTTT. This chain links TRBV5-1 with TRBJ1-5, with D uncertain. This CDR3 has 14 residues. Trimming stripped 4 bases from V and 5 bases from J, with 13 bases between. Germline V gives CDR1 SGHRS, CDR2 YFSETQ.

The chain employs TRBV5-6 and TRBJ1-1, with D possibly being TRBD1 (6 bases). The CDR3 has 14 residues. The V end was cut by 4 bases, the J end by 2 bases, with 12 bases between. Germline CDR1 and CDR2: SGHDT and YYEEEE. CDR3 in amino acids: CASSVTGINTEAFF. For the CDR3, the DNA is TGTGCCAGCAGCGTGACAGGTATTAACACTGAAGCTTTCTTT. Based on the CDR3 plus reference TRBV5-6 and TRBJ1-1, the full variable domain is DAGVTQSPTHLIKTRGQQVTLRCSPKSGHDTVSWYQQALGQGPQFIFQYYEEEERQRGNFPDRFSGHQFPNYSSELNVNALLLGDSALYLCASSVTGINTEAFFGQGTRLTVV.

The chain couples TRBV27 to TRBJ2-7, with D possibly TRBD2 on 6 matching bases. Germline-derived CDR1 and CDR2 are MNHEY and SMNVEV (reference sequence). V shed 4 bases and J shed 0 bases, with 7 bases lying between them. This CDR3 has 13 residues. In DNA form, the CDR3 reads TGTGCCAGCAGTTGGGGGGACTCCTACGAGCAGTACTTC. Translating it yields CASSWGDSYEQYF.

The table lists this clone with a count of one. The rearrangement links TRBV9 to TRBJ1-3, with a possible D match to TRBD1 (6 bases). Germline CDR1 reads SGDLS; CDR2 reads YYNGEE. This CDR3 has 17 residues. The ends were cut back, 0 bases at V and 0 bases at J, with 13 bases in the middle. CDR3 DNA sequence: TGTGCCAGCAGCGTAGGGGGGGGCAGCCGCTCTGGAAACACCATATATTTT. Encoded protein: CASSVGGGSRSGNTIYF.

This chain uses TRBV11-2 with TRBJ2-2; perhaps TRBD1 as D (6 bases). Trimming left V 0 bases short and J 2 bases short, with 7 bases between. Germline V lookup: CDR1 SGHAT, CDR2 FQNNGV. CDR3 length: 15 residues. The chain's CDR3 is CASSLDRGNTGELFF. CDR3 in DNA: TGTGCCAGCAGCTTAGACAGGGGTAACACCGGGGAGCTGTTTTTT.

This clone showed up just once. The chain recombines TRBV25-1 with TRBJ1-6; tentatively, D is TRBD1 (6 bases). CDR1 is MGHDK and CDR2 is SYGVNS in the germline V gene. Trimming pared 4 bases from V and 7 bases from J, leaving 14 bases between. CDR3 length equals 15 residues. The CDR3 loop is CASSGTGTLNSPLHF. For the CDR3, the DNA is TGTGCCAGCAGTGGCACCGGGACACTCAATTCACCCCTCCACTTT.

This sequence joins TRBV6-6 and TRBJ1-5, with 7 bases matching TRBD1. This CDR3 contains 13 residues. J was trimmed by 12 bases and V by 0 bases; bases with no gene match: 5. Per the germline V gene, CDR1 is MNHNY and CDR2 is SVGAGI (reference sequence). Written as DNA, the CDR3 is TGTGCCAGCAGTTACTCGACAGGGTCGGACCAGCATTTT. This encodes CASSYSTGSDQHF.

In nucleotides, the CDR3 is TGTGCCAGCAGTTTACGCGACGGGAACCTCTACGAGCAGTACTTC. Its protein is CASSLRDGNLYEQYF. V gene TRBV28 combines with J gene TRBJ2-5, with TRBD2 as a possible D gene (5 bases). The J call is doubtful: the DNA matches TRBJ2-7 better. The germline CDR1 and CDR2 sequences are MDHEN and SYDVKM. The CDR3 extends over 15 amino acids.

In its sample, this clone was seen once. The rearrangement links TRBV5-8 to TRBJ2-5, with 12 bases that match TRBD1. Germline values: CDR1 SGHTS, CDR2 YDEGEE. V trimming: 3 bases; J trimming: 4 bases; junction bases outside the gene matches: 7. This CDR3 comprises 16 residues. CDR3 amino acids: CASSYRDRGRGETQYF. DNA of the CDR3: TGTGCCAGCAGCTATAGGGACAGGGGGCGAGGAGAGACCCAGTACTTC. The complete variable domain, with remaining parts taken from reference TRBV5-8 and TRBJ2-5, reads EAGVTQSPTHLIKTRGQQATLRCSPISGHTSVYWYQQALGLGLQFLLWYDEGEERNRGNFPPRFSGRQFPNYSSELNVNALELEDSALYLCASSYRDRGRGETQYFGPGTRLLVL.

In DNA, the CDR3 is TGTGCCAGCAGGGGACAGGGGGGGCATGGCTACACCTTC. This encodes CASRGQGGHGYTF. V usage is TRBV27 and J usage is TRBJ1-2; 11 bases map to TRBD1. The CDR3 sequence is 13 residues long. Germline CDR1 MNHEY, CDR2 SMNVEV (reference sequence). V gave up 6 bases and J gave up 6 bases; unmatched junction bases: 3.

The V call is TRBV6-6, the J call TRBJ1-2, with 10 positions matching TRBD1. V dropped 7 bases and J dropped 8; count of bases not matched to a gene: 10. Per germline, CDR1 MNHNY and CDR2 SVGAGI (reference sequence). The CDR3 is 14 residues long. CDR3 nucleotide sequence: TGTGCCAGCAATCTCGGGACAGGGGTGGGGGGCTACACCTTC. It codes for CASNLGTGVGGYTF.

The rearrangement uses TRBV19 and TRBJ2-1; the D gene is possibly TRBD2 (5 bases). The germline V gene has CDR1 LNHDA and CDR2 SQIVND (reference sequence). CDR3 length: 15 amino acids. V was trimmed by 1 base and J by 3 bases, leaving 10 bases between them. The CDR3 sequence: CASSIVPGFYNEQFF. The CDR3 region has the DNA TGTGCCAGTAGTATAGTTCCGGGGTTCTACAATGAGCAGTTCTTC.

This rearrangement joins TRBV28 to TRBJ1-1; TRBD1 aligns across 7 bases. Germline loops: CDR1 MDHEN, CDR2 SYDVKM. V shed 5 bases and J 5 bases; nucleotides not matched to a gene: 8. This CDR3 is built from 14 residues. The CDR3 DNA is TGTGCCAGCAGTGGGTTCCCAGGGGGGACTGAAGCTTTCTTT. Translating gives CASSGFPGGTEAFF.

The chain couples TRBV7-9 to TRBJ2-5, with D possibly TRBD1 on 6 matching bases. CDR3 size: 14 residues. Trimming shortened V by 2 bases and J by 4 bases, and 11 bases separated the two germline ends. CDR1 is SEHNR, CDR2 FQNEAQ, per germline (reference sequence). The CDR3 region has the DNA TGTGCCAGCAGCTTATTAGGACAGCGAGAGACCCAGTACTTC. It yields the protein CASSLLGQRETQYF.

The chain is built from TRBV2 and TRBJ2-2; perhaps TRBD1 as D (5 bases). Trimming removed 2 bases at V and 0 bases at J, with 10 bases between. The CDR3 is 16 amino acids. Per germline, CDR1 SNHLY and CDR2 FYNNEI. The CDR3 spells CASSERQGPNTGELFF. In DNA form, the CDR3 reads TGTGCCAGCAGTGAACGGCAGGGTCCGAACACCGGGGAGCTGTTTTTT. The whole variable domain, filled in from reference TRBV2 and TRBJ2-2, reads EPEVTQTPSHQVTQMGQEVILRCVPISNHLYFYWYRQILGQKVEFLVSFYNNEISEKSEIFDDQFSVERPDGSNFTLKIRSTKLEDSAMYFCASSERQGPNTGELFFGEGSRLTVL.

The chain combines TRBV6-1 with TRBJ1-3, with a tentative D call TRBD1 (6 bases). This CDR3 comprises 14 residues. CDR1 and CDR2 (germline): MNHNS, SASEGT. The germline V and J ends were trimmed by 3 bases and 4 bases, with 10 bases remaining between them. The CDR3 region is CASSEFDRGNTIYF. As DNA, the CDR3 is TGTGCCAGCAGTGAGTTCGACAGGGGAAACACCATATATTTT.

CDR3 sequence (DNA): TGCGCCAGCAGCCCGGACTACTCCTACGAGCAGTACTTC. This codes for CASSPDYSYEQYF. The J gene is TRBJ2-7, the V gene TRBV4-1; tentative D call: TRBD2 (6 bases). V was trimmed by 4 bases and J by 0 bases, leaving 7 bases between them. Looked up from germline, CDR1 is MGHRA and CDR2 is YSYEKL. The CDR3 contains 13 residues.

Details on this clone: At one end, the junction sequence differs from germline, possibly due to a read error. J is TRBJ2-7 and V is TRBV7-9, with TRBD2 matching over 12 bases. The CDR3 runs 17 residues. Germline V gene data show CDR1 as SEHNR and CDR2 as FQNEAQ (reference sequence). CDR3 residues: CSSSPRLAGGRSYEQYF. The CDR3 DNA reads TGTTCCAGCAGCCCTCGCCTAGCGGGGGGGCGGTCCTACGAGCAGTACTTC.

The CDR3 nucleotides are TGTGCCAGCAGCTTGGCCAGGGGAACAGATACGCAGTATTTT. Its protein product is CASSLARGTDTQYF. This rearrangement joins TRBV5-6 to TRBJ2-3; D may be TRBD1 (6 bases). The CDR3 is 14 amino acids. CDR1 SGHDT and CDR2 YYEEEE come from the germline V gene. Trimming shortened V by 0 bases and J by 3 bases, and 8 bases separated the two germline ends. Using reference TRBV5-6 and TRBJ2-3 for the parts outside the CDR3, the full variable domain is DAGVTQSPTHLIKTRGQQVTLRCSPKSGHDTVSWYQQALGQGPQFIFQYYEEEERQRGNFPDRFSGHQFPNYSSELNVNALLLGDSALYLCASSLARGTDTQYFGPGTRLTVL.

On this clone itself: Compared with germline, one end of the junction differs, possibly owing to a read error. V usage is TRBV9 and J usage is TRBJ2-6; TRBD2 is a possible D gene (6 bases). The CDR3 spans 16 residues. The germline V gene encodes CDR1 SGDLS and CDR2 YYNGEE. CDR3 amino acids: CASSPVAASGANGLTF. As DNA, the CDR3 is TGTGCCAGCAGCCCGGTAGCGGCGTCTGGGGCCAACGGCCTGACTTTC. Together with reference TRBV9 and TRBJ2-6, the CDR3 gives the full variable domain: DSGVTQTPKHLITATGQRVTLRCSPRSGDLSVYWYQQSLDQGLQFLIQYYNGEERAKGNILERFSAQQFPDLHSELNLSSLELGDSALYFCASSPVAASGANGLTFGAGSRLTVL.

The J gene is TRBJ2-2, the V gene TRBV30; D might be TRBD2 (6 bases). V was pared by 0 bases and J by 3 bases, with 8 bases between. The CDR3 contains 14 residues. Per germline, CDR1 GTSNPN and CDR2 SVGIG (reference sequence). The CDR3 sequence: CAWSVRRDTGELFF. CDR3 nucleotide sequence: TGTGCCTGGAGTGTACGGAGGGACACCGGGGAGCTGTTTTTT.

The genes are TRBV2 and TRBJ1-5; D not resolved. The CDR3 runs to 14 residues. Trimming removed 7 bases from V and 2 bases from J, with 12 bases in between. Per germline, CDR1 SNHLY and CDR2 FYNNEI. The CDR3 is CASMREAGNQPQHF. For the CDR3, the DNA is TGTGCCAGCATGCGAGAGGCGGGCAATCAGCCCCAGCATTTT. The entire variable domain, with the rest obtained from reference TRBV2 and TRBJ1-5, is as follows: EPEVTQTPSHQVTQMGQEVILRCVPISNHLYFYWYRQILGQKVEFLVSFYNNEISEKSEIFDDQFSVERPDGSNFTLKIRSTKLEDSAMYFCASMREAGNQPQHFGDGTRLSIL.

CDR3 sequence (DNA): TGCAGCGCTCAGGGGGAAGGGGAAAAACTGTTTTTT. It is translated as CSAQGEGEKLFF. V gene TRBV29-1 combines with J gene TRBJ1-4, with 7 bases lining up with TRBD1. CDR1 is SQVTM and CDR2 is ANQGSEA in the germline V gene. The CDR3 consists of 12 residues. Trimming at V came to 7 bases and at J to 8 bases, leaving 7 bases not matched to a gene.

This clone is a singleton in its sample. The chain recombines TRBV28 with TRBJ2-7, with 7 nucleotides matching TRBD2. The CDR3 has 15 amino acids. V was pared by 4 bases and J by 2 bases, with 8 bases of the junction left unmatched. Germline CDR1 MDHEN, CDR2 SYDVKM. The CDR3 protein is CASSSYSSGTYEQYF. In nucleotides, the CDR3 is TGTGCCAGCAGTTCATATTCTAGCGGAACCTACGAGCAGTACTTC.

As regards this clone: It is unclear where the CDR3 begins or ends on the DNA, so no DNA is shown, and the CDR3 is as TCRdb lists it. The CDR3 region is CASSLVGQGISTFF. This chain connects TRBV5-1 to TRBJ1-1; no DNA check was done on the table's D call, TRBD1. Germline-derived CDR1 and CDR2 are SGHRS and YFSETQ. Including both end residues, the CDR3 is 14 amino acids long.